The next 30 T cell receptor beta chains were all read from a single sample in a study of beta chain features in type 1 diabetes. Whole-study findings and limits: Significant though moderate, a shortening of TCRB CDR3s appeared in all four CD4+ subsets of Type 1 diabetes patients.

Antigen specificity for these receptors is unknown. Expressed TCRB transcripts got sequenced, as all isolated RNA was reverse transcribed. Clones were read by immunoSEQ multiplex PCR, and TCRdb kept only the in-frame ones, dropping some. Of around 690,000 clones in the sample, around 11% were seen once. Sequenced material: naive CD4+ T cells from blood. All receptors come from a man aged 25 to 45 with type 1 diabetes.

In regard to this clone: Other DNA sequences of this sample code for an identical CDR3. V is TRBV9 and J is TRBJ2-7; TRBD2 aligns across 9 bases. Germline V gene sequence: CDR1 SGDLS, CDR2 YYNGEE. Trimming took 0 bases from V and 4 from J; bases not matched to a gene: 5. The CDR3 is 15 amino acids. CDR3 DNA: TGTGCCAGCAGCGTAGATCCTAGCGGGGTTTACGAGCAGTACTTC. It codes for CASSVDPSGVYEQYF.

The J gene is TRBJ2-2, the V gene TRBV4-2, with D possibly being TRBD2 (6 bases). This CDR3 has 17 amino acids. With 0 bases removed from V and 2 bases from J, the gap between germline ends came to 13 bases. The germline V gene encodes CDR1 LGHNA and CDR2 YNFKEQ. The CDR3 sequence: CASSQDLVAVNTGELFF. CDR3 DNA sequence: TGTGCCAGCAGCCAAGACCTGGTAGCGGTAAACACCGGGGAGCTGTTTTTT.

The CDR3 spells CASSVAGREYYEQFF. The CDR3 bases are TGTGCCAGCAGCGTAGCTGGCAGGGAGTACTATGAGCAGTTCTTC. V is TRBV9 and J is TRBJ2-1; D may correspond to TRBD1 or TRBD2 (5 bases each). The V and J ends lost 0 bases and 8 bases respectively, with 15 bases between them. CDR3 length: 15 amino acids. Germline V gene data show CDR1 as SGDLS and CDR2 as YYNGEE. Complete variable domain (other parts from reference TRBV9 and TRBJ2-1): DSGVTQTPKHLITATGQRVTLRCSPRSGDLSVYWYQQSLDQGLQFLIQYYNGEERAKGNILERFSAQQFPDLHSELNLSSLELGDSALYFCASSVAGREYYEQFFGPGTRLTVL.

This clone has just a few counts. This chain joins TRBV28 and TRBJ1-4; D gene uncertain. Trimming took 6 bases from V and 8 from J, leaving 10 bases between them. The CDR3 consists of 12 residues. Looked up from germline, CDR1 is MDHEN and CDR2 is SYDVKM. CDR3 coding DNA: TGTGCCAGCAGCCGGTTTGAGGAAAAACTGTTTTTT. Its protein is CASSRFEEKLFF.

The chain recombines TRBV6-5 with TRBJ1-1; the match to TRBD1 covers 7 bases. This CDR3 is built from 13 residues. V was pared by 5 bases and J by 1 base, with 1 base of the junction left unmatched. Looked up from germline, CDR1 is MNHEY and CDR2 is SVGAGI. The chain's CDR3 is CASSRTGNTEAFF. Here the CDR3 DNA reads TGTGCCAGCAGTCGGACAGGGAACACTGAAGCTTTCTTT.

This clone was seen more than once but under ten times. The chain links TRBV29-1 to TRBJ1-2; 7 bases fit TRBD1. The CDR3 spans 11 residues. The V segment lost 6 bases and the J segment 5 bases; nucleotides outside the gene matches: 3. From germline, CDR1 is SQVTM and CDR2 ANQGSEA. In DNA, the CDR3 is TGCAGCGTCGCAGGGGGATATGGCTACACCTTC. Amino acid sequence: CSVAGGYGYTF.

This clone was seen only a few times. The chain recombines TRBV7-2 with TRBJ2-5; D is perhaps TRBD1 (5 bases). Trimming took 3 bases from V and 5 from J, leaving 10 bases between them. The CDR3 runs to 13 residues. Looked up from germline, CDR1 is SGHTA and CDR2 is FQGNSA. CDR3 in amino acids: CASSLVPGETQYF. In DNA form, the CDR3 reads TGTGCCAGCAGCTTGGTCCCAGGGGAGACCCAGTACTTC.

V usage is TRBV13 and J usage is TRBJ2-3, with D tentatively TRBD2 (6 bases). Germline loops: CDR1 PRHDT, CDR2 FYEKMQ (reference sequence). The CDR3 has 17 residues. Trimming took off 2 bases at V and 4 bases at J, with 19 bases between the two ends. The CDR3 DNA sequence: TGTGCCAGCAGCTTACGGGGACTCCTTAGGGGACCAGATACGCAGTATTTT. Translated: CASSLRGLLRGPDTQYF.

This clone was observed a few times. The CDR3 spells CASSFPNFSYEQYF. The CDR3 nucleotides are TGTGCCAGCAGCTTCCCAAATTTCTCCTACGAGCAGTACTTC. The chain recombines TRBV11-3 with TRBJ2-7; D is undetermined. V was shortened by 3 bases and J by 0 bases, with 9 bases between the two germline ends. Germline V gene lookup returns CDR1 SGHNT and CDR2 YENEEA. The CDR3 length is 14 residues.

This clone was counted a few times. DNA for the CDR3: TGTGCCAGCTCACCACAAGGACAGGGGGCTGGGGGCTACACCTTC. Translating gives CASSPQGQGAGGYTF. This chain connects TRBV18 to TRBJ1-2; 11 bases are a match to TRBD1. Germline V gene data show CDR1 as KGHSH and CDR2 as LQKENI. The CDR3 is 15 residues long. V lost 1 base and J lost 8; bases outside the gene matches: 6.

V and J are TRBV20-1 and TRBJ2-7, with no clear D. The CDR3 totals 11 residues. Germline assignment: CDR1 DFQATT and CDR2 SNEGSKA (reference sequence). V lost 2 bases and J 3 bases, leaving 5 bases between the germline ends. CDR3: CSARSNYEQYF. Here the CDR3 DNA reads TGCAGTGCTAGATCCAACTACGAGCAGTACTTC.

This clone was counted a single time. The gene calls are TRBV2 and TRBJ1-5, with D possibly being TRBD1 (5 bases). The length of the CDR3 is 15 residues. CDR1 and CDR2 from the germline V gene are SNHLY and FYNNEI. V was pared by 3 bases and J by 3 bases, with 12 bases between. CDR3 in DNA: TGTGCCAGCAGTGAGCAGGGCAGGGACAATCAGCCCCAGCATTTT. Protein sequence: CASSEQGRDNQPQHF.

This clone was counted only a few times. The rearrangement joins TRBV6-5 to TRBJ1-5; D call uncertain. The CDR3 spans 15 residues. Deletions cut 0 bases from V and 0 bases from J, with 6 bases between. Germline assignment: CDR1 MNHEY and CDR2 SVGAGI. Written as DNA, the CDR3 is TGTGCCAGCAGTTACTCGTGGGGTAGCAATCAGCCCCAGCATTTT. Protein sequence: CASSYSWGSNQPQHF.

This clone was observed a handful of times. This chain uses TRBV19 with TRBJ2-1; 7 nucleotides align to TRBD1. Germline CDR1 reads LNHDA; CDR2 reads SQIVND (reference sequence). This CDR3 is 15 amino acids long. The V and J ends lost 1 base and 0 bases, in that order; junction bases with no gene match: 0. Here the CDR3 DNA reads TGTGCCAGTAGTATAGGGGACAGCTCCTACAATGAGCAGTTCTTC. Its protein is CASSIGDSSYNEQFF.

This clone was observed a few times. The chain employs TRBV28 and TRBJ2-4; D perhaps matches TRBD1 (5 bases). Trimming took off 0 bases at V and 2 bases at J, with 17 bases between the two ends. The CDR3 totals 18 residues. Germline CDR1 is MDHEN and CDR2 is SYDVKM. CDR3 sequence reads: CASSLWSGIVGTKNIQYF. The DNA for the CDR3 is TGTGCCAGCAGTTTATGGTCAGGGATCGTTGGGACCAAAAACATTCAGTACTTC.

Here the CDR3 DNA reads TGCGCCAGCAGCTTGGCCGGACAGGGAGGGACAGATACGCAGTATTTT. Translated, it gives CASSLAGQGGTDTQYF. The chain recombines TRBV5-1 with TRBJ2-3; a weak D match, TRBD1 (8 bases). V was shortened by 0 bases and J by 3 bases, with 14 bases between the two germline ends. The CDR3 covers 16 residues. Germline CDR1 reads SGHRS; CDR2 reads YFSETQ.

This clone was picked up a small number of times. The rearrangement links TRBV4-3 to TRBJ2-1; 8 bases align to TRBD2. The CDR3 extends over 19 amino acids. After removal of 0 bases from V and 1 base from J, the junction contained 11 bases not matched to a gene. The V gene's germline CDR1 is LGHNA and CDR2 YSLEER. CDR3 residues: CASSQDPVSGVGSYNEQFF. DNA for the CDR3: TGCGCCAGCAGCCAAGATCCCGTTAGCGGGGTAGGTTCCTACAATGAGCAGTTCTTC.

Only a few counts were recorded for this clone. The V call is TRBV10-3, the J call TRBJ1-4; no clear D gene. V was shortened by 7 bases and J by 0 bases, with 15 bases between the two germline ends. Germline assignment: CDR1 ENHRY and CDR2 SYGVKD. This CDR3 is 16 amino acids long. The CDR3 region is CAIKDRADATNEKLFF. The CDR3 coding sequence is TGTGCCATCAAAGACCGGGCCGATGCAACTAATGAAAAACTGTTTTTT.

This clone came up a few times. The chain carries TRBV2 and TRBJ2-7; D tentatively fits TRBD1 or TRBD2 (6 bases each). This CDR3 is 12 amino acids long. Germline V gene sequence: CDR1 SNHLY, CDR2 FYNNEI. V lost 9 bases to trimming and J lost 3 bases, with 12 bases between them. CDR3 nucleotides: TGTGCCAGTGGGGGGCAGGGCTACGAGCAGTACTTC. Amino acids: CASGGQGYEQYF. Supplemented by reference TRBV2 and TRBJ2-7, the full variable domain reads EPEVTQTPSHQVTQMGQEVILRCVPISNHLYFYWYRQILGQKVEFLVSFYNNEISEKSEIFDDQFSVERPDGSNFTLKIRSTKLEDSAMYFCASGGQGYEQYFGPGTRLTVT.

The chain uses TRBV4-3 and TRBJ2-5; 10 nucleotides line up with TRBD1. Losses at the gene ends were 0 bases for V and 3 bases for J; bases not matched to a gene: 7. This CDR3 is 17 amino acids long. Germline V lookup: CDR1 LGHNA, CDR2 YSLEER. CDR3 in amino acids: CASSQDWLGTGEETQYF. Written as DNA, the CDR3 is TGCGCCAGCAGCCAAGATTGGCTCGGGACAGGGGAAGAGACCCAGTACTTC.

This clone showed up just once. The chain recombines TRBV19 with TRBJ2-7; 8 bases agree with TRBD1. The CDR3 contains 14 residues. After removal of 5 bases from V and 2 bases from J, the junction contained 5 bases not matched to a gene. CDR1 and CDR2 from the germline V gene are LNHDA and SQIVND (reference sequence). In DNA, the CDR3 is TGTGCCAGTAGTTTCGACAGGGGACCCTACGAGCAGTACTTC. Translating gives CASSFDRGPYEQYF.

The V gene is TRBV25-1, the J gene TRBJ1-6; D is unclear. The CDR3 consists of 14 residues. Per germline, CDR1 MGHDK and CDR2 SYGVNS. V lost 4 bases and J 5 bases, leaving 9 bases between the germline ends. CDR3 in amino acids: CASSGFGDNSPLHF. In DNA, the CDR3 is TGTGCCAGCAGTGGGTTTGGGGATAATTCACCCCTCCACTTT. Combining the CDR3 with reference TRBV25-1 and TRBJ1-6 gives the whole variable domain EADIYQTPRYLVIGTGKKITLECSQTMGHDKMYWYQQDPGMELHLIHYSYGVNSTEKGDLSSESTVSRIRTEHFPLTLESARPSHTSQYLCASSGFGDNSPLHFGNGTRLTVT.

This clone has a handful of counts. The chain joins TRBV10-3 to TRBJ2-3; 8 positions agree with TRBD1. The CDR3 runs 13 residues. The V gene end was trimmed by 7 bases and the J gene end by 3 bases; junction bases not matched to a gene: 3. CDR1 is ENHRY and CDR2 is SYGVKD in the germline V gene. CDR3 coding DNA: TGTGCCATCACCCAGGGGGCAACAGATACGCAGTATTTT. This codes for CAITQGATDTQYF.

The J gene is TRBJ2-5, the V gene TRBV7-2; 7 nucleotides align to TRBD2. CDR1 and CDR2 (germline): SGHTA, FQGNSA. This CDR3 is built from 15 residues. J lost 7 bases, V lost 1 base, and 9 bases had no gene match. The CDR3 coding sequence is TGTGCCAGCAGCTTAGGCTCGGGGGGTCGGGGGACCCAGTACTTC. It encodes CASSLGSGGRGTQYF.

This chain connects TRBV30 to TRBJ2-5; TRBD1 matches 7 bases. V lost 2 bases and J lost 5; bases outside the gene matches: 11. The CDR3 spans 15 residues. CDR1 and CDR2 from the germline V gene are GTSNPN and SVGIG (reference sequence). The CDR3 DNA sequence: TGTGCCTGGAGTTTCCCCGGGACAGCGTCGGAGACCCAGTACTTC. Protein product: CAWSFPGTASETQYF.

The CDR3 DNA reads as TGTGCCAGCAGTCCTCCGACACGCAGAACCGGGGAGCTGTTTTTT. Its translation: CASSPPTRRTGELFF. The chain recombines TRBV28 with TRBJ2-2, with D unclear. V was cut by 5 bases and J by 5 bases, with 15 bases left in between. Germline V gene lookup returns CDR1 MDHEN and CDR2 SYDVKM. This CDR3 is built from 15 residues.

This clone came up a few times. This chain links TRBV11-2 with TRBJ1-6, with 7 bases identical to TRBD1. V lost 5 bases and J lost 5; bases outside the gene matches: 3. The germline CDR1 and CDR2 sequences are SGHAT and FQNNGV. This CDR3 has 14 amino acids. The CDR3 DNA sequence: TGTGCCAGCAGCATGGGGACAGATAATTCACCCCTCCACTTT. Its translation: CASSMGTDNSPLHF. Based on the CDR3 plus reference TRBV11-2 and TRBJ1-6, the full variable domain is EAGVAQSPRYKIIEKRQSVAFWCNPISGHATLYWYQQILGQGPKLLIQFQNNGVVDDSQLPKDRFSAERLKGVDSTLKIQPAKLEDSAVYLCASSMGTDNSPLHFGNGTRLTVT.

This clone came up a few times. The V call is TRBV10-3, the J call TRBJ1-2; possibly TRBD1 for D (6 bases). The germline V gene encodes CDR1 ENHRY and CDR2 SYGVKD. The CDR3 has 12 residues. V was cut by 6 bases and J by 4 bases, with 9 bases left in between. The CDR3 spells CAISQDSYGYTF. The CDR3 DNA is TGTGCCATCAGCCAGGACAGCTATGGCTACACCTTC.

The rearrangement uses TRBV7-9 and TRBJ2-1, with 9 bases that match TRBD1. The CDR3 covers 15 residues. Germline V gene sequence: CDR1 SEHNR, CDR2 FQNEAQ (reference sequence). The ends lost 2 bases at V and 6 bases at J; junction bases unmatched: 5. CDR3 DNA: TGTGCCAGCAGCTTAAGGGGACAGGGAAGCAATGAGCAGTTCTTC. Its protein product is CASSLRGQGSNEQFF.

This clone has a handful of counts. This rearrangement joins TRBV7-2 to TRBJ2-7, with 9 bases aligning to TRBD1. The CDR3 is made up of 15 amino acids. Germline V gives CDR1 SGHTA, CDR2 FQGNSA. The trim removed 5 bases at V and 0 bases at J, leaving 5 bases unmatched. CDR3 region: CASSTGQGLSYEQYF. For the CDR3, the DNA is TGTGCCAGCAGCACTGGACAGGGGCTCTCCTACGAGCAGTACTTC.